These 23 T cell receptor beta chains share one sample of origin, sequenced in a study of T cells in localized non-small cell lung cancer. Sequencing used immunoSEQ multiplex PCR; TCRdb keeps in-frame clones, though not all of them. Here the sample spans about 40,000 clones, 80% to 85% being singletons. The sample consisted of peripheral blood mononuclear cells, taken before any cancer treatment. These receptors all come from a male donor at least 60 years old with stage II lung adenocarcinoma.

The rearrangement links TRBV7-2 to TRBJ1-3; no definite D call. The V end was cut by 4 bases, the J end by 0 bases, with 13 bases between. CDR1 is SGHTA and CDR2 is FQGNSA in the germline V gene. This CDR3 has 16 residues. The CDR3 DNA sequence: TGTGCCAGCAGCTCGTTCAACAGATTCTCTGGAAACACCATATATTTT. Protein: CASSSFNRFSGNTIYF. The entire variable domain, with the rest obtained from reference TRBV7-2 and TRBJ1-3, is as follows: GAGVSQSPSNKVTEKGKDVELRCDPISGHTALYWYRQSLGQGLEFLIYFQGNSAPDKSGLPSDRFSAERTGGSVSTLTIQRTQQEDSAVYLCASSSFNRFSGNTIYFGEGSWLTVV.

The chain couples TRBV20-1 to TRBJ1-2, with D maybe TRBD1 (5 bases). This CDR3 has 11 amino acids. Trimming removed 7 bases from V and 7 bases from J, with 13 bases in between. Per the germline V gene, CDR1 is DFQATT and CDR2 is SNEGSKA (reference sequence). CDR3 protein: CSGREGSGYTF. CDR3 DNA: TGCAGTGGGCGCGAGGGGAGTGGCTACACCTTC.

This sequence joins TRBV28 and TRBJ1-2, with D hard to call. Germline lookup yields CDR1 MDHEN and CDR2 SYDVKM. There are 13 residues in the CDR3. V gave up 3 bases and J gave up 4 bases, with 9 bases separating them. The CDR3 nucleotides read TGTGCCAGCAGTTTCCGGCGGATCTATGGCTACACCTTC. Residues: CASSFRRIYGYTF.

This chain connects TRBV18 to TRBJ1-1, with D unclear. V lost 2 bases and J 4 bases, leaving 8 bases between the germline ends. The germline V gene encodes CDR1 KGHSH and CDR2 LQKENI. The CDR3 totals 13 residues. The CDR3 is CASSPTYLTEAFF. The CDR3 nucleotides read TGTGCCAGCTCACCAACCTACCTCACTGAAGCTTTCTTT.

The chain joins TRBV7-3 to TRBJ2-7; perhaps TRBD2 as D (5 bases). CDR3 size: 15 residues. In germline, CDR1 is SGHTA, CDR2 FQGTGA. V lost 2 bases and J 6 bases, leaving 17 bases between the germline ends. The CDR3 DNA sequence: TGTGCCAGCAGCTTAGACGGAGCGGATCCTCGCGAGCAGTACTTC. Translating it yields CASSLDGADPREQYF. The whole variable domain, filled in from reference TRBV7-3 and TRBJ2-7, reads GAGVSQTPSNKVTEKGKYVELRCDPISGHTALYWYRQSLGQGPEFLIYFQGTGAADDSGLPNDRFFAVRPEGSVSTLKIQRTERGDSAVYLCASSLDGADPREQYFGPGTRLTVT.

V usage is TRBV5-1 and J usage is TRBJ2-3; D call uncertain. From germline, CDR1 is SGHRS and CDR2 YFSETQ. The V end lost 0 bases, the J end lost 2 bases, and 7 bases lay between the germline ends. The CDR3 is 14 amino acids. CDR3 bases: TGCGCCAGCAGCTTGGCAGATTACACAGATACGCAGTATTTT. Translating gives CASSLADYTDTQYF.

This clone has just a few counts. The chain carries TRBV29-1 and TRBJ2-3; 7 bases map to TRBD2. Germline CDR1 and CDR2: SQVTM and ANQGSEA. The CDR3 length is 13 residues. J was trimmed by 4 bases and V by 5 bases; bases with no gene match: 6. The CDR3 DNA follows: TGCAGCGTTCCCGGCGGGAGCCCAGATACGCAGTATTTT. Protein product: CSVPGGSPDTQYF.

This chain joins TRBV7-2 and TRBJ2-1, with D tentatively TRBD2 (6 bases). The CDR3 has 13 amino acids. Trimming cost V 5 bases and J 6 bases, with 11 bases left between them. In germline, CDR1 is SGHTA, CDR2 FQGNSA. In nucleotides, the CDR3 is TGTGCCAGCAGCCCCGGGACTCCCAATGAGCAGTTCTTC. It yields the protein CASSPGTPNEQFF.

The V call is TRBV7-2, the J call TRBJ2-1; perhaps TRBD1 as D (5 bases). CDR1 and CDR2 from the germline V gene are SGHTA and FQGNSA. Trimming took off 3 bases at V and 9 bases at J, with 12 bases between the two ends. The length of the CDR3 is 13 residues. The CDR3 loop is CASSFRVQGEQFF. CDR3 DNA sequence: TGTGCCAGCAGCTTCAGGGTTCAGGGTGAGCAGTTCTTC.

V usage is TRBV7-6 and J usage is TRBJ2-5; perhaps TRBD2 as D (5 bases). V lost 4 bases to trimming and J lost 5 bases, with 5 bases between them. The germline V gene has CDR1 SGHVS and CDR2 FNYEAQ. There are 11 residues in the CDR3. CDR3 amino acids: CASSSGETQYF. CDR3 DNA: TGTGCCAGCAGCTCGGGGGAGACCCAGTACTTC.

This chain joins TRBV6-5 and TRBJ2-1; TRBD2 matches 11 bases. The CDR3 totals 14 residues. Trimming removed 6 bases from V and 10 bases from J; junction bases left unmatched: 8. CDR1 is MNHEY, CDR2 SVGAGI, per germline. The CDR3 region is CASSYSGRALEQFF. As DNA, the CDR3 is TGTGCCAGCAGCTATAGCGGGAGGGCCCTGGAGCAGTTCTTC.

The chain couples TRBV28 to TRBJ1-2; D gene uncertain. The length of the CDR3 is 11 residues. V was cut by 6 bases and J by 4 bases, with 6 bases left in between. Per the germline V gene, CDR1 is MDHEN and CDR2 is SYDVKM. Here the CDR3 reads CASSLAYGYTF. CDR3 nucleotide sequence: TGTGCCAGCAGCCTCGCCTATGGCTACACCTTC.

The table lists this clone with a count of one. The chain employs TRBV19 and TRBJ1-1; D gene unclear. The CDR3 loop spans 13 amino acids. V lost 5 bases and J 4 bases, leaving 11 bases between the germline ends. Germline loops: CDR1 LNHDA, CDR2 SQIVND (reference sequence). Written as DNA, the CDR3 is TGTGCCAGTAGTCTTACCAGGAGCACTGAAGCTTTCTTT. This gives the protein CASSLTRSTEAFF.

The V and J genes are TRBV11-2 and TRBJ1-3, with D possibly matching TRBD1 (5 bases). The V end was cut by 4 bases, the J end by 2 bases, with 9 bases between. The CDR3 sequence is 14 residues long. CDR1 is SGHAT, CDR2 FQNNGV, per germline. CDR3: CASSSGLAGNTIYF. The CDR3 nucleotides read TGTGCCAGCAGCTCAGGGTTAGCTGGAAACACCATATATTTT.

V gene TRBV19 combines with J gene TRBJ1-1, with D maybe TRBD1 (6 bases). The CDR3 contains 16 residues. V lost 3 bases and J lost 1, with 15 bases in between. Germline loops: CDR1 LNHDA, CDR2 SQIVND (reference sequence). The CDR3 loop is CASSIQGGTANTEAFF. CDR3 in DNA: TGTGCCAGTAGTATTCAAGGGGGGACGGCGAACACTGAAGCTTTCTTT.

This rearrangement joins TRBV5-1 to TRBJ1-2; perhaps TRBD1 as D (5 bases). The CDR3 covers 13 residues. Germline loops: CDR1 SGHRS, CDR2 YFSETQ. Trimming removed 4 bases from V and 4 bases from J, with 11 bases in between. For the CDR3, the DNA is TGCGCCAGCAGCCCGACAGCGGGCTATGGCTACACCTTC. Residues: CASSPTAGYGYTF. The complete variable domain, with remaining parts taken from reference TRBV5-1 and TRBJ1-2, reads KAGVTQTPRYLIKTRGQQVTLSCSPISGHRSVSWYQQTPGQGLQFLFEYFSETQRNKGNFPGRFSGRQFSNSRSEMNVSTLELGDSALYLCASSPTAGYGYTFGSGTRLTVV.

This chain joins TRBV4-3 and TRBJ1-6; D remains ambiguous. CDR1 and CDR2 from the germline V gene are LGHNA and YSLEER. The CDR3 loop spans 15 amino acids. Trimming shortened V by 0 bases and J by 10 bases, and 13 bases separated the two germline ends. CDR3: CASSQESLAGSPLHF. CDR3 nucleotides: TGCGCCAGCAGCCAAGAATCCCTAGCGGGGTCACCCCTCCACTTT.

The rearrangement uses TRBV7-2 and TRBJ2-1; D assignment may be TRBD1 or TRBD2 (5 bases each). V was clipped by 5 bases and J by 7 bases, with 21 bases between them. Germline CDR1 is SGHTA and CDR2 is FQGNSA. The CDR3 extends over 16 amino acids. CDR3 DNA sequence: TGTGCCAGCAGCCGAACGACCGGGACCCCTATGAATGAGCAGTTCTTC. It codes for CASSRTTGTPMNEQFF.

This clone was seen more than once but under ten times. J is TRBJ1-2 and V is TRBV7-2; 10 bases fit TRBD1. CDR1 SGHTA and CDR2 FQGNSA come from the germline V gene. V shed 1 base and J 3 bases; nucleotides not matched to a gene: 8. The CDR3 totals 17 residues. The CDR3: CASSLGGQGLGYYGYTF. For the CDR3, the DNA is TGTGCCAGCAGCTTAGGGGGACAGGGGCTAGGGTACTATGGCTACACCTTC.

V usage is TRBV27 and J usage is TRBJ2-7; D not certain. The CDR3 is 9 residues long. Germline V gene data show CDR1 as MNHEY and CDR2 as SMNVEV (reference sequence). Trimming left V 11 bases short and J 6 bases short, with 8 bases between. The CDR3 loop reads CAGVPEQYF. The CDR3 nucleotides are TGTGCCGGTGTACCCGAGCAGTACTTC.

CDR3 in DNA: TGTGCCAGCAGCGTCAGGGGGAACTCCTACGAGCAGTACTTC. This codes for CASSVRGNSYEQYF. This chain uses TRBV28 with TRBJ2-7; 7 bases fit TRBD1. CDR1 and CDR2 (germline): MDHEN, SYDVKM. This CDR3 region has 14 residues. Germline trimming cut 6 bases from V and 0 bases from J; bases unmatched to any gene: 5.

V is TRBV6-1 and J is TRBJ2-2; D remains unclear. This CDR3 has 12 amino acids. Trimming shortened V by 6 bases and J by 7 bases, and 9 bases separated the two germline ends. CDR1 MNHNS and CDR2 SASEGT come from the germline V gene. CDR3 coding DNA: TGTGCCAGCAGAGGGATAATCGGGGAGCTGTTTTTT. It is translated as CASRGIIGELFF.

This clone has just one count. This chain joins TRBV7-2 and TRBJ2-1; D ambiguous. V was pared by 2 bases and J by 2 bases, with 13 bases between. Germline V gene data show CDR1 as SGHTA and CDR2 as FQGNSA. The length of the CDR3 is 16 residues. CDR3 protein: CASSLTGPFPYNEQFF. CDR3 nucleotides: TGTGCCAGCAGCTTAACCGGGCCGTTCCCCTACAATGAGCAGTTCTTC. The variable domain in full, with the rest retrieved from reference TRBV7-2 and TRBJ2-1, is GAGVSQSPSNKVTEKGKDVELRCDPISGHTALYWYRQSLGQGLEFLIYFQGNSAPDKSGLPSDRFSAERTGGSVSTLTIQRTQQEDSAVYLCASSLTGPFPYNEQFFGPGTRLTVL.